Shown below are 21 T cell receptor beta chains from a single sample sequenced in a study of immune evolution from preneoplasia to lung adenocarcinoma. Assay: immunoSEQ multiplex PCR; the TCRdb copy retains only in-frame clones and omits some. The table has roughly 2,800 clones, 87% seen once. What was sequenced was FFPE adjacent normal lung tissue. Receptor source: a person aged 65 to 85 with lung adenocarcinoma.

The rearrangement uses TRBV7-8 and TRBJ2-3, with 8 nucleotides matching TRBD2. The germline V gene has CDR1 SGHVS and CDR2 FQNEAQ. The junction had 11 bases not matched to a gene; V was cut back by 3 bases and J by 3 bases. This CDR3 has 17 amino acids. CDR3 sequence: CASSFNRGGWETDTQYF. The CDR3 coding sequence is TGTGCCAGCAGCTTTAACCGGGGGGGCTGGGAGACAGATACGCAGTATTTT.

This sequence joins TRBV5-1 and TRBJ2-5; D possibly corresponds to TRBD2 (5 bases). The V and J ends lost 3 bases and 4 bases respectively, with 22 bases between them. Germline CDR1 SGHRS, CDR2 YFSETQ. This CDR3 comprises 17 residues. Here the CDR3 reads CASSSRASGEAIETQYF. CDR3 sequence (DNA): TGCGCCAGCAGCTCAAGAGCAAGCGGAGAGGCCATAGAGACCCAGTACTTC.

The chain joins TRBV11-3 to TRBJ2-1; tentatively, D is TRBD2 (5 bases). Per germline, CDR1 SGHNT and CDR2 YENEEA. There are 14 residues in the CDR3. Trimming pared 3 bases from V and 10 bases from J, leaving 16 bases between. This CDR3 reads CASSLGISGREQFF. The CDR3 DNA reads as TGTGCCAGCAGCTTGGGTATAAGCGGTAGGGAGCAGTTCTTC.

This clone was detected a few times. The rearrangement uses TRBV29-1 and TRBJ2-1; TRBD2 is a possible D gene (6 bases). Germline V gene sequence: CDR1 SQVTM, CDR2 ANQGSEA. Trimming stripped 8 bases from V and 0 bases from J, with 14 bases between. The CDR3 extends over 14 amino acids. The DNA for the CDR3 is TGCAGCACACGCGGGGCGGTCTCCTACAATGAGCAGTTCTTC. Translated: CSTRGAVSYNEQFF.

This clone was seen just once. In nucleotides, the CDR3 is TGTGCCAGCAGCACACAGGGGTATGCCTATGGCTACACCTTC. This encodes CASSTQGYAYGYTF. The chain employs TRBV25-1 and TRBJ1-2; 7 bases agree with TRBD1. V was clipped by 6 bases and J by 4 bases; unmatched bases: 8. This CDR3 comprises 14 residues. Germline values: CDR1 MGHDK, CDR2 SYGVNS.

CDR3 loop: CASSLEQPQETQYF. The CDR3 region has the DNA TGTGCCAGCAGCTTAGAACAGCCACAAGAGACCCAGTACTTC. The chain links TRBV11-1 to TRBJ2-5; D unresolved. V was trimmed by 1 base and J by 2 bases, leaving 8 bases between them. Germline CDR1 SGHAT, CDR2 FQDESV (reference sequence). This CDR3 is built from 14 residues.

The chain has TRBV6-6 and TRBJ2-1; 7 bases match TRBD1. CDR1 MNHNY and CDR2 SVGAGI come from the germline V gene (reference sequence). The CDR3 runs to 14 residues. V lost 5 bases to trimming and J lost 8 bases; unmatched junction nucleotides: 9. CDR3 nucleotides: TGTGCCAGCAGTCCCCGACAGGGTAACGATGAGCAGTTCTTC. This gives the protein CASSPRQGNDEQFF.

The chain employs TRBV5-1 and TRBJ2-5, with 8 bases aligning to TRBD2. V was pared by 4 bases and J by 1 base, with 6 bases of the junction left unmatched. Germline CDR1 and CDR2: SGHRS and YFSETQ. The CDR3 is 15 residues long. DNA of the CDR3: TGCGCCAGCAGCACCCAGCGGGGGCCCCAAGAGACCCAGTACTTC. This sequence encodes CASSTQRGPQETQYF.

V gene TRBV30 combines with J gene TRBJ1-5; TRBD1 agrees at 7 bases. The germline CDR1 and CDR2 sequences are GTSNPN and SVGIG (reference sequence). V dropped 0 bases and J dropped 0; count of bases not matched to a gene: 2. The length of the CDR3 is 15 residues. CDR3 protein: CAWSVRDSSNQPQHF. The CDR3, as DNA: TGTGCCTGGAGTGTACGGGACAGTAGCAATCAGCCCCAGCATTTT.

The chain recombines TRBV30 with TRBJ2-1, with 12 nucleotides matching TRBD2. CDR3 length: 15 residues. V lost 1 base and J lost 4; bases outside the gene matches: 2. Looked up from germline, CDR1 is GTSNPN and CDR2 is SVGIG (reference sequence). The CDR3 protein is CAWSGGLAGYNEQFF. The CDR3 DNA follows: TGTGCCTGGAGTGGGGGACTAGCGGGTTACAATGAGCAGTTCTTC.

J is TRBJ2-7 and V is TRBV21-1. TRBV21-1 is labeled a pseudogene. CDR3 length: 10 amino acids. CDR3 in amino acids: CASSKVQQYF. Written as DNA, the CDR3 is TGTGCCAGCAGCAAAGTCCAGCAGTACTTC.

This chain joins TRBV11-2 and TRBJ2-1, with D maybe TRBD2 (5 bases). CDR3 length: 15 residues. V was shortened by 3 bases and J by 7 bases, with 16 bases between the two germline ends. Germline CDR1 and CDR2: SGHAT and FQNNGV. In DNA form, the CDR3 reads TGTGCCAGCAGCTTCCTTCCCTCGGGGAGAAATGAGCAGTTCTTC. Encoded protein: CASSFLPSGRNEQFF.

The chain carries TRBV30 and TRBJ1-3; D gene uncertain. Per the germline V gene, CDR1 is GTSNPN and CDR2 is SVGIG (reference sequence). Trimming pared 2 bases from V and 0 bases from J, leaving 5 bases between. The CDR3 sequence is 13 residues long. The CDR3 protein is CAWSFSSGNTIYF. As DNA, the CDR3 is TGTGCCTGGAGTTTCTCCTCTGGAAACACCATATATTTT.

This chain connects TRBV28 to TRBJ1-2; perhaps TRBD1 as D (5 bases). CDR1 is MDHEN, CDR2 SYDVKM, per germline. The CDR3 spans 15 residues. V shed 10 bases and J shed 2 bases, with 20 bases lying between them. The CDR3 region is CATVYYGGSNYGYTF. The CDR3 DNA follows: TGTGCCACCGTATACTACGGGGGTTCCAACTATGGCTACACCTTC.

The CDR3 sequence is CASSAHYEQYF. The CDR3 nucleotides read TGCGCCAGCAGCGCCCACTACGAGCAGTACTTC. The V and J genes are TRBV5-1 and TRBJ2-7, with D hard to call. Germline values: CDR1 SGHRS, CDR2 YFSETQ. The germline V and J ends were trimmed by 4 bases and 3 bases, with 5 bases remaining between them. The CDR3 sequence is 11 residues long. The full variable domain, completed using reference TRBV5-1 and TRBJ2-7, is KAGVTQTPRYLIKTRGQQVTLSCSPISGHRSVSWYQQTPGQGLQFLFEYFSETQRNKGNFPGRFSGRQFSNSRSEMNVSTLELGDSALYLCASSAHYEQYFGPGTRLTVT.

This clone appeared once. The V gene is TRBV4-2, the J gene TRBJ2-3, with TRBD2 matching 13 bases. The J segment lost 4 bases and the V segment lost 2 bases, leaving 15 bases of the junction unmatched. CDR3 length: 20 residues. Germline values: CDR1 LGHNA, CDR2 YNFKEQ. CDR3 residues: CASSQPTSGGSRFGADTQYF. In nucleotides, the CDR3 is TGTGCCAGCAGCCAACCGACTAGCGGGGGGTCGCGATTTGGTGCAGATACGCAGTATTTT.

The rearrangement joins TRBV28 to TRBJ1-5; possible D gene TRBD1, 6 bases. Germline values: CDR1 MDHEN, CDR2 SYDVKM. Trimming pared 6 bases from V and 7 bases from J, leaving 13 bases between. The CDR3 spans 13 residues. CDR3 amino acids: CASSLGRGQPQHF. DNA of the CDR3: TGTGCCAGCAGCTTAGGAAGGGGGCAGCCCCAGCATTTT.

DNA for the CDR3: TGCGCCAGCAGCCTGAGATGGCCGCGTGAGGACGAGCAGTACTTC. Amino acids: CASSLRWPREDEQYF. This chain uses TRBV4-1 with TRBJ2-7; D is unclear. This CDR3 is built from 15 residues. From germline, CDR1 is MGHRA and CDR2 YSYEKL. V was cut by 4 bases and J by 5 bases, with 18 bases left in between.

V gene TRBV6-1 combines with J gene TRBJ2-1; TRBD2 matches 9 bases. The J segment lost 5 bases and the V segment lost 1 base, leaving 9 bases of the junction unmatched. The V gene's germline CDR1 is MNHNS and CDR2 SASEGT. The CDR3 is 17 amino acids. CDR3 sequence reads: CASSEGTTSGSDNEQFF. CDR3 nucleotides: TGTGCCAGCAGTGAAGGCACCACTAGCGGGTCTGACAATGAGCAGTTCTTC.

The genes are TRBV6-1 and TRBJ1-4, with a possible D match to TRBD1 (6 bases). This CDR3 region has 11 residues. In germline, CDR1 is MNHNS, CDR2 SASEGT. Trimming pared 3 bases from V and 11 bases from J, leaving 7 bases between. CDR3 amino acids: CASSERGKLFF. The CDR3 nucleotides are TGTGCCAGCAGTGAGAGGGGGAAACTGTTTTTT.

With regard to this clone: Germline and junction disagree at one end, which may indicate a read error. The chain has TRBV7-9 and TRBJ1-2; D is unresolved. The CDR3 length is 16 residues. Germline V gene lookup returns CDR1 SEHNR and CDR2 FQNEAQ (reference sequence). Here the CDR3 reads CASSSTIREGGGGYTF. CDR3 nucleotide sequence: TGTGCCAGCAGCTCGACTATCCGGGAGGGAGGAGGTGGCTACACCTTT. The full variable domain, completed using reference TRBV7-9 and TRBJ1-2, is DTGVSQNPRHKITKRGQNVTFRCDPISEHNRLYWYRQTLGQGPEFLTYFQNEAQLEKSRLLSDRFSAERPKGSFSTLEIQRTEQGDSAMYLCASSSTIREGGGGYTFGSGTRLTVV.